This is a list of T cell receptor beta chains from one sample in a study of blood T cell repertoires in COVID-19. The repertoire was sequenced with immunoSEQ multiplex PCR; TCRdb's copy has only in-frame clones and lacks some. The sample holds under 250,000 clones, around 82% seen once. Material for sequencing was peripheral blood. The receptor set was obtained from a woman in her twenties or thirties who had recovered from COVID-19. CDR3s include the opening cysteine and the closing phenylalanine or tryptophan. A D gene is named only where the DNA matches it firmly. Clone size is shown for a subset of rows, as once, few, many or a class of expanded clone.

v_gene: TRBV14; d_gene: TRBD2; abundance: few; j_gene: TRBJ2-2; CDR3nt: TGTGCCAGCAGCCAAGGATGGGGTTCCAGCGGGAGGGACTCTCGGGAGCTGTTTTTT; CDR3aa: CASSQGWGSSGRDSRELFF
v_gene: TRBV18; d_gene: -; abundance: -; j_gene: TRBJ2-3; CDR3nt: TGTGCCAGCTCAACGTCTGTCGGGACAGATACGCAGTATTTT; CDR3aa: CASSTSVGTDTQYF
v_gene: TRBV9; d_gene: -; abundance: -; j_gene: TRBJ2-5; CDR3nt: TGTGCCAGCAGCGAGGGGGGGGCCGGAACCCAAGAGACCCAGTACTTC; CDR3aa: CASSEGGAGTQETQYF
v_gene: TRBV7-3; d_gene: -; abundance: -; j_gene: TRBJ2-3; CDR3nt: TGTGCCAGCAGCCTTCGAGGGGGAGGGGCAGATACGCAGTATTTT; CDR3aa: CASSLRGGGADTQYF
v_gene: TRBV6-1; d_gene: TRBD1; abundance: -; j_gene: TRBJ1-2; CDR3nt: TGTGCCAGCAGTGAAGCTGGGACAGTCTATGGCTACACCTTC; CDR3aa: CASSEAGTVYGYTF
v_gene: TRBV28; d_gene: -; abundance: -; j_gene: TRBJ1-2; CDR3nt: TGTGCCAGCAGGCCCGGGGGAGGGGGCTACACCTTC; CDR3aa: CASRPGGGGYTF
v_gene: TRBV6-5; d_gene: -; abundance: once; j_gene: TRBJ2-5; CDR3nt: TGTGCCAGCAGCCAAGGCCGGGACTGGGAGACCCAGTACTTC; CDR3aa: CASSQGRDWETQYF
v_gene: TRBV5-1; d_gene: TRBD1; abundance: -; j_gene: TRBJ2-3; CDR3nt: TGCGCCAGCAGTGGAGAGGGGGCATTTTCTACAGATACGCAGTATTTT; CDR3aa: CASSGEGAFSTDTQYF
v_gene: TRBV7-3; d_gene: TRBD2; abundance: -; j_gene: TRBJ2-2; CDR3nt: TGTGCCAGCAGCTTGCTAGCGGGAGGGCCTTACACCGGGGAGCTGTTTTTT; CDR3aa: CASSLLAGGPYTGELFF
v_gene: TRBV11-3; d_gene: -; abundance: -; j_gene: TRBJ2-5; CDR3nt: TGTGCCAGCAGCTCCCGAGGGGGGGGGCCAGAGACCCAGTACTTC; CDR3aa: CASSSRGGGPETQYF
v_gene: TRBV11-1; d_gene: TRBD1; abundance: -; j_gene: TRBJ2-5; CDR3nt: TGTGCCAGCAGCCGATGGACAGGGATCGGGAAAGAGACCCAGTACTTC; CDR3aa: CASSRWTGIGKETQYF
v_gene: TRBV7-2; d_gene: TRBD1; abundance: -; j_gene: TRBJ1-6; CDR3nt: TGTGCCAGCAGCAGGGGGGCAGGGGGAGATTCACCCCTCCACTTT; CDR3aa: CASSRGAGGDSPLHF
v_gene: TRBV14; d_gene: -; abundance: few; j_gene: TRBJ1-2; CDR3nt: TGTGCCAGCAGCCAAGAATGGGCAAGACGGGGGGAGAACTATGGCTACACCTTC; CDR3aa: CASSQEWARRGENYGYTF
v_gene: TRBV29-1; d_gene: -; abundance: -; j_gene: TRBJ1-2; CDR3nt: TGCAGCGTTGAAGCTGGGCAGGGCCTCCTTAATGGCTACACCTTC; CDR3aa: CSVEAGQGLLNGYTF
v_gene: TRBV30; d_gene: -; abundance: few; j_gene: TRBJ1-5; CDR3nt: TGTGCCTGGAGTGTAGGGCAGGGTTCCGCAGCCCAGCATTTT; CDR3aa: CAWSVGQGSAAQHF
v_gene: TRBV5-1; d_gene: -; abundance: once; j_gene: TRBJ1-1; CDR3nt: TGCGCCAGCAGCTTGCAGGGGCGTGAAGCTTTCTTT; CDR3aa: CASSLQGREAFF
v_gene: TRBV28; d_gene: TRBD2; abundance: -; j_gene: TRBJ2-7; CDR3nt: TGTGCCAGCAGTCCGCGGGGACTAGCTGCCTTTGGCGAGCAGTACTTC; CDR3aa: CASSPRGLAAFGEQYF
v_gene: TRBV7-3; d_gene: TRBD1; abundance: -; j_gene: TRBJ2-1; CDR3nt: TGTGCCAGCAGCTCGGACAGGGGGAGCTACAATGAGCAGTTCTTC; CDR3aa: CASSSDRGSYNEQFF
v_gene: TRBV7-7; d_gene: TRBD1; abundance: -; j_gene: TRBJ2-5; CDR3nt: TGTGCTAGCAGCTTAGAAGGACAGGGGGCGGGCGAGACCCAGTACTTC; CDR3aa: CASSLEGQGAGETQYF
v_gene: TRBV28; d_gene: -; abundance: -; j_gene: TRBJ2-2; CDR3nt: TGTGCCAGCAGTATACAGGGAACCGGGGAGCTGTTTTTT; CDR3aa: CASSIQGTGELFF
v_gene: TRBV28; d_gene: TRBD2; abundance: -; j_gene: TRBJ2-5; CDR3nt: TGTGCCAGCAGTATAACTTCCGGGACTAGCGGTAAAGAGACCCAGTACTTC; CDR3aa: CASSITSGTSGKETQYF
v_gene: TRBV19; d_gene: TRBD1; abundance: -; j_gene: TRBJ2-4; CDR3nt: TGTGCCAGTAGTCCTAGGACAGGGTCGAACATTCAGTACTTC; CDR3aa: CASSPRTGSNIQYF
v_gene: TRBV5-4; d_gene: TRBD2; abundance: -; j_gene: TRBJ2-5; CDR3nt: TGTGCCAGCAGCGGCAGCGGGAGGGCACAAGAGACCCAGTACTTC; CDR3aa: CASSGSGRAQETQYF
v_gene: TRBV30; d_gene: TRBD2; abundance: -; j_gene: TRBJ2-1; CDR3nt: TGTGCCTGGAGTCTGACTAGCGTAAACAATGAGCAGTTCTTC; CDR3aa: CAWSLTSVNNEQFF
v_gene: TRBV5-8; d_gene: -; abundance: -; j_gene: TRBJ2-3; CDR3nt: TGTGCCAGCAGCTTGGGATATTTACAGGGCACAGATACGCAGTATTTT; CDR3aa: CASSLGYLQGTDTQYF
v_gene: TRBV29-1; d_gene: -; abundance: -; j_gene: TRBJ2-7; CDR3nt: TGCAGCTTCCGTACTGCTAGCGACGAGCAGTACTTC; CDR3aa: CSFRTASDEQYF
v_gene: TRBV3-1/TRBV3-2; d_gene: TRBD1; abundance: -; j_gene: TRBJ2-5; CDR3nt: TGTGCGTATGAGACCAGGGGGCAAGAGACCCAGTACTTC; CDR3aa: CAYETRGQETQYF
v_gene: TRBV6-5; d_gene: -; abundance: -; j_gene: TRBJ1-6; CDR3nt: TGTGCCGCCGCCCCGACCCAGGGAATAGGATCACCCCTCCACTTT; CDR3aa: CAAAPTQGIGSPLHF
v_gene: TRBV28; d_gene: -; abundance: -; j_gene: TRBJ1-4; CDR3nt: TGTGCCAGCAGTTTAAGACAGGATAATGAAAAACTGTTTTTT; CDR3aa: CASSLRQDNEKLFF
v_gene: TRBV27; d_gene: -; abundance: -; j_gene: TRBJ1-4; CDR3nt: TGTGCCAGCAGTCCCTCCCTTCAACAGGGACCCCCAGAGGTAAAACTGTTTTTT; CDR3aa: CASSPSLQQGPPEVKLFF
v_gene: TRBV10-3; d_gene: -; abundance: -; j_gene: TRBJ2-7; CDR3nt: TGTGCCATCAGTGATAACAGGGCTCACTCCTACGAGCAGTACTTC; CDR3aa: CAISDNRAHSYEQYF
v_gene: TRBV7-9; d_gene: TRBD2; abundance: -; j_gene: TRBJ2-7; CDR3nt: TGTGCCAGCAGCATTGGGACTAGCGGGATTAATCAGTACTTC; CDR3aa: CASSIGTSGINQYF
v_gene: TRBV9; d_gene: -; abundance: few; j_gene: TRBJ1-3; CDR3nt: TGTGCCAGCAGCGTAGAGGACGGGGGTACCATATATTTT; CDR3aa: CASSVEDGGTIYF
v_gene: TRBV28; d_gene: TRBD2; abundance: -; j_gene: TRBJ2-7; CDR3nt: TGTGCCAGCAGCCGGGGACTAGCGAACGAGCAGTACTTC; CDR3aa: CASSRGLANEQYF
v_gene: TRBV19; d_gene: -; abundance: -; j_gene: TRBJ2-5; CDR3nt: TGTGCCAGTAGTTCCCGACGTGCGGGCCGGGGGACCCAGTACTTC; CDR3aa: CASSSRRAGRGTQYF
v_gene: TRBV25-1; d_gene: -; abundance: -; j_gene: TRBJ1-3; CDR3nt: TGTGCCAGCAGGGGGCCCGGAAACACCATATATTTT; CDR3aa: CASRGPGNTIYF
v_gene: TRBV4-2; d_gene: -; abundance: -; j_gene: TRBJ2-7; CDR3nt: TGTGCCAGCAGCCAAGAGGCGGCTACCTACGAGCAGTACTTC; CDR3aa: CASSQEAATYEQYF
v_gene: TRBV28; d_gene: -; abundance: -; j_gene: TRBJ2-4; CDR3nt: TGTGCCAGCAGTCTCCCAGGTCCTGGGGCGAGAAACATTCAGTACTTC; CDR3aa: CASSLPGPGARNIQYF
v_gene: TRBV28; d_gene: -; abundance: -; j_gene: TRBJ2-1; CDR3nt: TGTGCCAGCAGCCCTGATCTGAGGAACAATGAGCAGTTCTTC; CDR3aa: CASSPDLRNNEQFF
v_gene: TRBV7-2; d_gene: TRBD2; abundance: -; j_gene: TRBJ2-7; CDR3nt: TGTGCCAGCAGCTTGGGGACTAGCCCAATCTACGAGCAGTACTTC; CDR3aa: CASSLGTSPIYEQYF
v_gene: TRBV12-5; d_gene: TRBD2; abundance: -; j_gene: TRBJ2-1; CDR3nt: TGTGCTAGTGGTTCCCAATTAGCGGGAAGTGAGCAGTTCTTC; CDR3aa: CASGSQLAGSEQFF
v_gene: TRBV11-2; d_gene: TRBD2; abundance: few; j_gene: TRBJ2-1; CDR3nt: TGTGCCAGCAGCTCAACTCGAGGGAGGGGCCAGAGGCAGTTCTTC; CDR3aa: CASSSTRGRGQRQFF
v_gene: TRBV6-5; d_gene: -; abundance: few; j_gene: TRBJ1-2; CDR3nt: TGTGCCAGCAGTTACAACTTATGGTGGTGGGGCTACACCTTC; CDR3aa: CASSYNLWWWGYTF
v_gene: TRBV30; d_gene: TRBD1; abundance: once; j_gene: TRBJ1-6; CDR3nt: TGTGCCTGGAGTGTAGGGACAGGGCTTTCGTCACCCCTCCACTTT; CDR3aa: CAWSVGTGLSSPLHF
v_gene: TRBV19; d_gene: -; abundance: -; j_gene: TRBJ1-2; CDR3nt: TGTGCCAGTAGTACGCAGGCTGCTAACTATGGCTACACCTTC; CDR3aa: CASSTQAANYGYTF
v_gene: TRBV6-2/TRBV6-3; d_gene: -; abundance: -; j_gene: TRBJ1-2; CDR3nt: TGTGCCAGCAGCCCCCTAAGCTATGGCTACACCTTC; CDR3aa: CASSPLSYGYTF
v_gene: TRBV30; d_gene: TRBD2; abundance: once; j_gene: TRBJ2-3; CDR3nt: TGTGCCTGGGGGACTAGCGGGAGCGGCACAGATACGCAGTATTTT; CDR3aa: CAWGTSGSGTDTQYF
v_gene: TRBV5-1; d_gene: -; abundance: many; j_gene: TRBJ2-2; CDR3nt: TGCGCCAGCAGCTTGGGCGACACCGGGGAGCTGTTTTTT; CDR3aa: CASSLGDTGELFF
v_gene: TRBV3-1/TRBV3-2; d_gene: TRBD2; abundance: -; j_gene: TRBJ2-2; CDR3nt: TGTGCCAGCAGCCAAGAGCTTTCCGGGACTAGCGGGGACGGGGAGCTGTTTTTT; CDR3aa: CASSQELSGTSGDGELFF
v_gene: TRBV6-5; d_gene: TRBD1; abundance: -; j_gene: TRBJ1-5; CDR3nt: TGTGCCAGCAGCTCGACAGGGATGGGTCAGCCCCAGCATTTT; CDR3aa: CASSSTGMGQPQHF
v_gene: TRBV5-6; d_gene: TRBD2; abundance: few; j_gene: TRBJ2-7; CDR3nt: TGTGCCAGCAGCTTGGACAACCTAGCGGTCACCCTTTACGAGCAGTACTTC; CDR3aa: CASSLDNLAVTLYEQYF
v_gene: TRBV5-1; d_gene: TRBD2; abundance: -; j_gene: TRBJ2-7; CDR3nt: TGCGCCAGCAGCATCCCTAGCGGGAGGTCGACTCTTTATACCTACGAGCAGTACTTC; CDR3aa: CASSIPSGRSTLYTYEQYF
v_gene: TRBV29-1; d_gene: TRBD1; abundance: -; j_gene: TRBJ1-1; CDR3nt: TGCAGCGGGACAGGGTTTTGGGGAGCTTTCTTT; CDR3aa: CSGTGFWGAFF
v_gene: TRBV11-3; d_gene: TRBD2; abundance: once; j_gene: TRBJ2-1; CDR3nt: TGTGCCAGCAGCTTAGATAGTCTAGCGGGAGAGCAGTTCTTC; CDR3aa: CASSLDSLAGEQFF
v_gene: TRBV9; d_gene: TRBD2; abundance: -; j_gene: TRBJ2-7; CDR3nt: TGTGCCAGCAGCCCCTCGGGCGGGAGCTACGAGCAGTACTTC; CDR3aa: CASSPSGGSYEQYF
v_gene: TRBV9; d_gene: TRBD1; abundance: -; j_gene: TRBJ1-1; CDR3nt: TGTGCCAGCAGCGCCAGGACAGGACCATTCACTGAAGCTTTCTTT; CDR3aa: CASSARTGPFTEAFF
v_gene: TRBV18; d_gene: -; abundance: -; j_gene: TRBJ1-1; CDR3nt: TGTGCCAGCTCACCACGAGCGGAGGGTTCCTCTGAAGCTTTCTTT; CDR3aa: CASSPRAEGSSEAFF
v_gene: TRBV6-5; d_gene: TRBD1; abundance: few; j_gene: TRBJ2-6; CDR3nt: TGTGCCAGCAGTTACCGACAGGGATCCGGGGCCAACGTCCTGACTTTC; CDR3aa: CASSYRQGSGANVLTF
v_gene: TRBV5-4; d_gene: -; abundance: -; j_gene: TRBJ2-1; CDR3nt: TGTGCCAGCAGCTCTGAAGGGGGTGACAATGAGCAGTTCTTC; CDR3aa: CASSSEGGDNEQFF